A selection of T cell receptor beta chains follows, all from one sample in a study of sequential checkpoint blockade in melanoma. The protocol was immunoSEQ multiplex PCR, while the TCRdb copy is restricted to in-frame clones and leaves out a portion. The sample shows 6,000 to 6,500 clones, roughly 27% of them seen only once. The starting material was tumor tissue (inferred from file names), obtained from a patient given nivolumab and ipilimumab in sequence. These TCRs come from a human donor with melanoma. The CDR3 runs from the conserved cysteine through the conserved F or W. The order of the fields is V gene, clone size, D gene, J gene, CDR3 protein, CDR3 DNA. D genes are given only for firm matches. Size is omitted from some rows. Given values are once, few, many or a class for expanded clones.

TRBV28	.	.	TRBJ2-7	CASRGPNYEQYF	TGTGCCAGCAGGGGACCTAACTACGAGCAGTACTTC
TRBV18	.	TRBD1	TRBJ1-5	CASSPGTGSNQPQHF	TGTGCCAGCTCACCAGGGACAGGGAGCAATCAGCCCCAGCATTTT
TRBV12-5	.	.	TRBJ1-5	CATQWGRNQPQHF	TGTGCCACCCAGTGGGGTCGGAATCAGCCCCAGCATTTT
TRBV14	few	.	TRBJ1-4	CASSQDNRVEELFF	TGTGCCAGCAGCCAAGATAACAGGGTTGAGGAACTGTTTTTT
TRBV28	few	TRBD1	TRBJ2-2	CASSLQFPPTTGESTTNTGELFF	TGTGCCAGCAGTTTACAGTTCCCGCCAACGACAGGGGAGTCAACAACGAACACCGGGGAGCTGTTTTTT
TRBV28	.	TRBD2	TRBJ2-3	CASSLASGRGTQYF	TGTGCCAGCAGTTTGGCTAGCGGTCGTGGTACGCAGTATTTT
TRBV28	few	TRBD1	TRBJ2-7	CASSRETGGGYEQYF	TGTGCCAGCAGTCGAGAGACAGGGGGAGGATACGAGCAGTACTTC
TRBV9	.	.	TRBJ1-4	CASSDTRGRGKLFF	TGTGCCAGCAGTGATACCAGGGGAAGAGGAAAACTGTTTTTT
TRBV11-3	.	.	TRBJ1-4	CASSLGGRGKKLFF	TGTGCCAGCAGCTTAGGGGGGAGGGGGAAAAAACTGTTTTTT
TRBV16	.	.	TRBJ1-3	CASSPVDRGTSSGNTIYF	TGTGCCAGCAGCCCCGTCGACCGGGGCACAAGCTCTGGAAACACCATATATTTT